The 9 T cell receptor beta chains below all came from one sample that was sequenced in a study of early T cells in non-severe SARS-CoV-2 infection. TCRdb itself ran the 5' RACE reads through MiXCR, one entry per CDR3 protein. This sample has tens of thousands of distinct CDR3 sequences, with 13% found just once. This sample comprised whole blood, obtained at baseline. Every receptor here comes from an adult who was a healthcare worker with PCR-confirmed SARS-CoV-2 infection or an uninfected control (not recorded which).

The chain combines TRBV7-6 with TRBJ1-4, with D tentatively TRBD1 (5 bases). Germline lookup yields CDR1 SGHVS and CDR2 FNYEAQ. The CDR3 totals 14 residues. V dropped 5 bases and J dropped 11 bases, with 18 bases sitting between them. CDR3 region: CASSLPGPSRKLFF. As DNA, the CDR3 is TGTGCCAGCAGCCTGCCGGGACCTTCGCGTAAACTGTTTTTT.

V usage is TRBV18 and J usage is TRBJ2-2; 8 bases are shared with TRBD1. The V segment lost 6 bases and the J segment 4 bases; nucleotides outside the gene matches: 4. Germline V gene sequence: CDR1 KGHSH, CDR2 LQKENI. The CDR3 length is 14 residues. CDR3 sequence (DNA): TGTGCCAGCTCGCGGGGACAGGTCACCGGGGAGCTGTTTTTT. This codes for CASSRGQVTGELFF.

This clonotype was seen repeatedly, ten times or more. V and J are TRBV7-9 and TRBJ1-6, with D hard to call. The CDR3 runs 15 residues. With 1 base removed from V and 1 base from J, the gap between germline ends came to 5 bases. Germline values: CDR1 SEHNR, CDR2 FQNEAQ (reference sequence). CDR3 coding DNA: TGTGCCAGCAGCTTAGGGCAGTCCTATAATTCACCCCTCCACTTT. Protein product: CASSLGQSYNSPLHF.

The chain joins TRBV5-5 to TRBJ2-1; TRBD1 aligns across 8 bases. CDR1 SGHKS and CDR2 YYEKEE come from the germline V gene (reference sequence). This CDR3 has 14 amino acids. Trimming at V came to 5 bases and at J to 5 bases, leaving 6 bases not matched to a gene. The CDR3 DNA reads as TGTGCCAGCAGTTACCGGGACAGGAACAATGAGCAGTTCTTC. Its protein product is CASSYRDRNNEQFF.

The gene calls are TRBV20-1 and TRBJ2-4; 7 nucleotides agree with TRBD2. The CDR3 length is 14 residues. Trimming cost V 0 bases and J 4 bases; bases outside gene matches: 3. Germline V lookup: CDR1 DFQATT, CDR2 SNEGSKA (reference sequence). The CDR3 spells CSARDLREKNIQYF. The DNA of the CDR3 is TGCAGTGCTAGAGATTTGCGGGAGAAAAACATTCAGTACTTC.

CDR3 sequence (DNA): TGTGCCAGCAGCTATAGGAGCGGCCCATCTGAAGCTTTCTTT. As protein: CASSYRSGPSEAFF. V usage is TRBV27 and J usage is TRBJ1-1; D unresolved. Germline V gene lookup returns CDR1 MNHEY and CDR2 SMNVEV (reference sequence). Trimming took 6 bases from V and 6 from J, leaving 17 bases between them. The CDR3 consists of 14 residues.

The chain employs TRBV30 and TRBJ2-3; TRBD2 aligns across 7 bases. The CDR3 length is 17 residues. Germline lookup yields CDR1 GTSNPN and CDR2 SVGIG (reference sequence). Losses at the gene ends were 1 base for V and 2 bases for J; bases not matched to a gene: 12. The CDR3 loop reads CAWSEEGGPSDTDTQYF. In DNA, the CDR3 is TGTGCCTGGAGTGAGGAGGGAGGGCCCTCTGACACAGATACGCAGTATTTT.

In this sample, this clonotype turned up many times. The V call is TRBV29-1, the J call TRBJ1-1, with TRBD1 as a possible D gene (5 bases). Trimming left V 5 bases short and J 1 base short, with 14 bases between. The CDR3 is 14 amino acids. Germline CDR1 is SQVTM and CDR2 is ANQGSEA. CDR3 in amino acids: CSVQMGGENTEAFF. The CDR3 DNA reads as TGCAGCGTTCAAATGGGGGGTGAGAACACTGAAGCTTTCTTT.

This chain connects TRBV13 to TRBJ2-5; 7 bases match TRBD2. This CDR3 spans 16 amino acids. Germline CDR1 PRHDT, CDR2 FYEKMQ (reference sequence). The V gene end was trimmed by 5 bases and the J gene end by 3 bases; junction bases not matched to a gene: 12. This CDR3 is CASSPIRSGAEETQYF. The CDR3 DNA reads TGTGCCAGCAGCCCCATAAGGAGCGGGGCTGAAGAGACCCAGTACTTC.